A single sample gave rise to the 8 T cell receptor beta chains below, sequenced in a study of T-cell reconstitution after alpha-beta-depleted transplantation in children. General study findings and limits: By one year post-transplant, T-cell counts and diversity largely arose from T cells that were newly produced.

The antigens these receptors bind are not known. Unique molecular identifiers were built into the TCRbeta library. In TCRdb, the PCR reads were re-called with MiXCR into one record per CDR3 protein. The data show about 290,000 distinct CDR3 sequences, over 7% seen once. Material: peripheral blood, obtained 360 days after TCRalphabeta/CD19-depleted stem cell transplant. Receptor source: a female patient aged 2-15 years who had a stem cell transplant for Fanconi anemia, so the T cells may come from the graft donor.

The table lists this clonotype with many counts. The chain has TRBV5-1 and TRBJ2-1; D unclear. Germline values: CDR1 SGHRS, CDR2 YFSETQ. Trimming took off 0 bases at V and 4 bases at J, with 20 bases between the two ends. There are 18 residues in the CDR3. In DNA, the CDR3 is TGCGCCAGCAGCTTGGACATCGCAAATTGGGATTATTACAATGAGCAGTTCTTC. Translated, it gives CASSLDIANWDYYNEQFF. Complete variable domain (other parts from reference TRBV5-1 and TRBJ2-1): KAGVTQTPRYLIKTRGQQVTLSCSPISGHRSVSWYQQTPGQGLQFLFEYFSETQRNKGNFPGRFSGRQFSNSRSEMNVSTLELGDSALYLCASSLDIANWDYYNEQFFGPGTRLTVL.

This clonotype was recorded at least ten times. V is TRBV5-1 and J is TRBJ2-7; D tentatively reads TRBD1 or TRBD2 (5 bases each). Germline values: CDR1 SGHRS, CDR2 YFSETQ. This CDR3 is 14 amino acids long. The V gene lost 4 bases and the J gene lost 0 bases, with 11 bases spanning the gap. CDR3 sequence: CASSDPGSSYEQYF. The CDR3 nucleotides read TGCGCCAGCAGCGACCCAGGGAGCTCCTACGAGCAGTACTTC.

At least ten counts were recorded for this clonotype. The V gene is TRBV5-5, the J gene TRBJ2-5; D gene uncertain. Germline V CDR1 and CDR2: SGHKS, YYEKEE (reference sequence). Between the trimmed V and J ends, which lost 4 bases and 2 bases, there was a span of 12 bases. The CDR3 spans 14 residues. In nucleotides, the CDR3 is TGTGCCAGCAGCCCCGGCTGGTCACAAGAGACCCAGTACTTC. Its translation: CASSPGWSQETQYF.

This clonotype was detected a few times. CDR3 sequence: CASSLSSGITNTGELFF. The CDR3, as DNA: TGCGCCAGCAGCTTGTCCAGCGGGATCACGAACACCGGGGAGCTGTTTTTT. The V and J genes are TRBV5-1 and TRBJ2-2, with TRBD2 matching 7 bases. The V gene's germline CDR1 is SGHRS and CDR2 YFSETQ. The CDR3 covers 17 residues. The V gene end was trimmed by 1 base and the J gene end by 0 bases; junction bases not matched to a gene: 6.

This CDR3 reads CASSLSTGEQFF. The CDR3, as DNA: TGTGCCAGCAGTTTATCGACCGGTGAGCAGTTCTTC. The chain has TRBV27 and TRBJ2-1; D gene uncertain. The germline gives CDR1 MNHEY, CDR2 SMNVEV (reference sequence). This CDR3 region has 12 residues. V was cut by 0 bases and J by 9 bases, with 6 bases left in between.

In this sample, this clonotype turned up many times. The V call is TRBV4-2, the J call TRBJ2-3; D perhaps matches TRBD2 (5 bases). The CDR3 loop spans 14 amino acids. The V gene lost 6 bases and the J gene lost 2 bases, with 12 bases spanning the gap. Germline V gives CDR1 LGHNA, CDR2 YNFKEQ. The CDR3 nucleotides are TGTGCCAGCAGGGTGGACTCCAACACAGATACGCAGTATTTT. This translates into CASRVDSNTDTQYF.

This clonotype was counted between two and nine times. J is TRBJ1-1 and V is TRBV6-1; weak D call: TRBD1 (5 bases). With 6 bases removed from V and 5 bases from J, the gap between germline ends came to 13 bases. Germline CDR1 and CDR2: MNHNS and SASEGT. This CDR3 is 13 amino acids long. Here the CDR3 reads CASRPTATTEAFF. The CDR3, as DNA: TGTGCCAGCAGGCCGACAGCAACAACTGAAGCTTTCTTT.

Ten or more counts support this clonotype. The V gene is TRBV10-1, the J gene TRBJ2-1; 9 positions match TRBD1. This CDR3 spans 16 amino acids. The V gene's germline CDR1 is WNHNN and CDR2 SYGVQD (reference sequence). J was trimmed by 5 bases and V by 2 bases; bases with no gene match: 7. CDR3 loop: CASSEGTGIRHNEQFF. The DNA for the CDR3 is TGCGCCAGCAGTGAGGGGACAGGGATACGGCACAATGAGCAGTTCTTC.